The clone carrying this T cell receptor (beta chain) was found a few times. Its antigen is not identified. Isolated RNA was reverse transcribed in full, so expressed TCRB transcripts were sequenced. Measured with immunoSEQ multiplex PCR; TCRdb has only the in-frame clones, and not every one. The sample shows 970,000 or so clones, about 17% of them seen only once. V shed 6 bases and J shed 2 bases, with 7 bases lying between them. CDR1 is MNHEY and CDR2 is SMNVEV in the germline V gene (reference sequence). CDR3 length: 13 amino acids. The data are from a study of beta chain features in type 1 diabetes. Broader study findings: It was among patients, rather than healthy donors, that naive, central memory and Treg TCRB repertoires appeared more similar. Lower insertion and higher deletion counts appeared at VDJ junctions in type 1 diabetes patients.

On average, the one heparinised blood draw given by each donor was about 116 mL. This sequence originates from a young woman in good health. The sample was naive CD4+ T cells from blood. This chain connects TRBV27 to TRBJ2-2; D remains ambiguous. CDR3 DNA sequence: TGTGCCAGCAGCCAGTTCAACACCGGGGAGCTGTTTTTT. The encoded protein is CASSQFNTGELFF.